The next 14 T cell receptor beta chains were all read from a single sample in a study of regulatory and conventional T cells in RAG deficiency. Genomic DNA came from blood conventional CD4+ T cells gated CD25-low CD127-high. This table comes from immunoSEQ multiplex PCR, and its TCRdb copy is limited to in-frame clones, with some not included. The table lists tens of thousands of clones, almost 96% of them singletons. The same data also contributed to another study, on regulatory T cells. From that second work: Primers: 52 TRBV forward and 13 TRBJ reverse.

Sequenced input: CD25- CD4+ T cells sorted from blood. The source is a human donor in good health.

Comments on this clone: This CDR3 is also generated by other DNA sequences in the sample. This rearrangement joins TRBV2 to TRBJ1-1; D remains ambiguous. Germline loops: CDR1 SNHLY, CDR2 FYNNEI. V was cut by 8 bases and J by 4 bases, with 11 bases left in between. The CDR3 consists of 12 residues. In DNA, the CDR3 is TGTGCCAGCCGATGGGGAGGCACTGAAGCTTTCTTT. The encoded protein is CASRWGGTEAFF.

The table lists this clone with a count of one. As DNA, the CDR3 is TGTGCCAGCAGCTTCCGCACAGAGAACACTGAAGCTTTCTTT. It encodes CASSFRTENTEAFF. The rearrangement joins TRBV5-5 to TRBJ1-1; no clear D. CDR3 length equals 14 residues. Germline V gene sequence: CDR1 SGHKS, CDR2 YYEKEE (reference sequence). Trimming stripped 2 bases from V and 1 base from J, with 9 bases between.

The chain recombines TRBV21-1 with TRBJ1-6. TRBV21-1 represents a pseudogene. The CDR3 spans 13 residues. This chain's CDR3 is CASILREDSPLHF. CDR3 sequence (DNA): TGTGCCAGCATACTACGGGAGGATTCACCCCTCCACTTT.

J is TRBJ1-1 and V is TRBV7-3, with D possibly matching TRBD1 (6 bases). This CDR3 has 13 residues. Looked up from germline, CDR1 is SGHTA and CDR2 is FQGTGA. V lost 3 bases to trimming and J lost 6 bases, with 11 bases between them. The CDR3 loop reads CASSFSTGSEAFF. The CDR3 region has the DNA TGTGCCAGCAGCTTCTCGACAGGCTCTGAAGCTTTCTTT. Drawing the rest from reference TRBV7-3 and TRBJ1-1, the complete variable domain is GAGVSQTPSNKVTEKGKYVELRCDPISGHTALYWYRQSLGQGPEFLIYFQGTGAADDSGLPNDRFFAVRPEGSVSTLKIQRTERGDSAVYLCASSFSTGSEAFFGQGTRLTVV.

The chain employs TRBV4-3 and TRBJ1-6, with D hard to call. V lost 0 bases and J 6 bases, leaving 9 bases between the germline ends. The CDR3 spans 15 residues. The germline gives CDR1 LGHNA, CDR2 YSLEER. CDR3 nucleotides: TGCGCCAGCAGCCAAGAGCGAGGTTCTAATTCACCCCTCCACTTT. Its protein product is CASSQERGSNSPLHF.

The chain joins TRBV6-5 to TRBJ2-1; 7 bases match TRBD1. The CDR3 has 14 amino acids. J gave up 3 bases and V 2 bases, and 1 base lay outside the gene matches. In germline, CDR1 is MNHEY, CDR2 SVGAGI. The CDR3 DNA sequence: TGTGCCAGCAGTTACGGGACAGACTACAATGAGCAGTTCTTC. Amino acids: CASSYGTDYNEQFF.

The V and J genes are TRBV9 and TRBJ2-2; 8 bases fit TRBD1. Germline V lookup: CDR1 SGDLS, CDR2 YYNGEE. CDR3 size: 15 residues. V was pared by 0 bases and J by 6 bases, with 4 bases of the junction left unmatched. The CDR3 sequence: CASSVAQGAAGELFF. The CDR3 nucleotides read TGTGCCAGCAGCGTAGCCCAGGGGGCGGCCGGGGAGCTGTTTTTT.

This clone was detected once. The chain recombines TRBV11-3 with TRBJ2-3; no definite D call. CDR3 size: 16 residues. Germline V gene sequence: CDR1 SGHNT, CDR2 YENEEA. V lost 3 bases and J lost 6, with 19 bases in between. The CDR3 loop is CASSFGPVLPGDTQYF. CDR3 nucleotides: TGTGCCAGCAGCTTCGGCCCGGTACTTCCCGGGGATACGCAGTATTTT.

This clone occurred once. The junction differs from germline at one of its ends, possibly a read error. The CDR3 loop reads CASSQVSGRRVF. In DNA form, the CDR3 reads TGTGCCAGCAGCCAGGTTTCAGGGAGGAGGGTCTTT. The chain has TRBV14 and TRBJ1-1; TRBD1 might be the D (5 bases). Germline CDR1 SGHDN, CDR2 FVKESK. The CDR3 loop spans 12 amino acids.

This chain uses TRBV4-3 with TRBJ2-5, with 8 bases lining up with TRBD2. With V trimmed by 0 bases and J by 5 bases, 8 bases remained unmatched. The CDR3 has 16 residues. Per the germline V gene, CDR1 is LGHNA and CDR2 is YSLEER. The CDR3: CASSQDRRGATETQYF. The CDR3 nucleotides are TGCGCCAGCAGCCAAGATCGGCGGGGGGCCACCGAGACCCAGTACTTC.

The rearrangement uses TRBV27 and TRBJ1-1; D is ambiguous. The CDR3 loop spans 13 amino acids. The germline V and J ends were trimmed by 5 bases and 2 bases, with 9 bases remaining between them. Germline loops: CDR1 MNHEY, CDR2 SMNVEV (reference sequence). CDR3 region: CASSPRTNTEAFF. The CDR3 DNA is TGTGCCAGCAGTCCCAGGACTAACACTGAAGCTTTCTTT.

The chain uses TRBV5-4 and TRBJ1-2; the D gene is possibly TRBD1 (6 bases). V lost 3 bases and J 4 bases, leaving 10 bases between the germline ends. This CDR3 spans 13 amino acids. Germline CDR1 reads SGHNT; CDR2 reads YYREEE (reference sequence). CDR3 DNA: TGTGCCAGCAGCTCGGACAGTATCTATGGCTACACCTTC. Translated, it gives CASSSDSIYGYTF. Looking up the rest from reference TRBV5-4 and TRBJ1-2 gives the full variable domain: ETGVTQSPTHLIKTRGQQVTLRCSSQSGHNTVSWYQQALGQGPQFIFQYYREEENGRGNFPPRFSGLQFPNYSSELNVNALELDDSALYLCASSSDSIYGYTFGSGTRLTVV.

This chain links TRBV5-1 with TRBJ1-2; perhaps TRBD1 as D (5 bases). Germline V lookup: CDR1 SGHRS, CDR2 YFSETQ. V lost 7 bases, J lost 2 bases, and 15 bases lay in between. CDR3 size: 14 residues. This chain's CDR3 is CASATGLQNYGYTF. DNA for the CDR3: TGCGCCAGCGCTACGGGACTTCAGAACTATGGCTACACCTTC.

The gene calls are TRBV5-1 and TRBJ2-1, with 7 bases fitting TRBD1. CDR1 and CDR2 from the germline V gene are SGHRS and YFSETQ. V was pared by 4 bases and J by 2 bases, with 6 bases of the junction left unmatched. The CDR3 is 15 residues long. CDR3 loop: CASSATGMTYNEQFF. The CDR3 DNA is TGCGCCAGCAGCGCGACAGGGATGACCTACAATGAGCAGTTCTTC.